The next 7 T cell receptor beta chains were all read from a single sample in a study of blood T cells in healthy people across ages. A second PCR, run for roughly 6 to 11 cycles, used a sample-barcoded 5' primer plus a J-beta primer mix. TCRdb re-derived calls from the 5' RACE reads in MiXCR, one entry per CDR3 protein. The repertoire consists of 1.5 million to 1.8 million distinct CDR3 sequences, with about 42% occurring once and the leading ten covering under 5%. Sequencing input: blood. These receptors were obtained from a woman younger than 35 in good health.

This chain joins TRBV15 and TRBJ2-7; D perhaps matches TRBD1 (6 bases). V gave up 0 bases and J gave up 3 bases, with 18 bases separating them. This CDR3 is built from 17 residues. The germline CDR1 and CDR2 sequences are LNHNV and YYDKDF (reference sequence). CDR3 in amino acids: CATSRDTAGERVYEQYF. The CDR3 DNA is TGTGCCACCAGCAGAGATACGGCAGGGGAAAGGGTCTACGAGCAGTACTTC.

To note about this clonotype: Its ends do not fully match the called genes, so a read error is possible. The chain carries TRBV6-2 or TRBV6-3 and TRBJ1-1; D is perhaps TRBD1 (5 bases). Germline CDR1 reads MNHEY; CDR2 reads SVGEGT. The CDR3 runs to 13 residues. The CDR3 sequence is CTSSTQENTEAFF. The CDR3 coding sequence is TGTACCAGCAGCACACAGGAGAACACTGAAGCTTTCTTT.

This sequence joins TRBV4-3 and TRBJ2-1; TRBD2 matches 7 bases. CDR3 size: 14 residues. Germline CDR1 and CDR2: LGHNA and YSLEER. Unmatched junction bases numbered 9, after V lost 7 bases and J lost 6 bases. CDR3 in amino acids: CASTRDYLVNEQFF. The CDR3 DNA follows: TGCGCCAGCACCCGGGACTACTTAGTCAATGAGCAGTTCTTC.

CDR3 sequence (DNA): TGCAGTGCCAACTCCCGAGGCGGCCAGGGGAACCCGGGCAATCAGCCCCAGCATTTT. Its translation is CSANSRGGQGNPGNQPQHF. V and J are TRBV20-1 and TRBJ1-5; maybe TRBD1 (6 bases). The germline V gene encodes CDR1 DFQATT and CDR2 SNEGSKA (reference sequence). The CDR3 runs to 19 residues. Trimming took off 6 bases at V and 2 bases at J, with 29 bases between the two ends.

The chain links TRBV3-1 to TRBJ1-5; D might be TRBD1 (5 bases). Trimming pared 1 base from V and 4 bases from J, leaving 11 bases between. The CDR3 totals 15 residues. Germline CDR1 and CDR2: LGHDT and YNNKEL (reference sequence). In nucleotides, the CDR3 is TGTGCCAGCAGCCAAGTGGGGGGGGTTAATCAGCCCCAGCATTTT. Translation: CASSQVGGVNQPQHF.

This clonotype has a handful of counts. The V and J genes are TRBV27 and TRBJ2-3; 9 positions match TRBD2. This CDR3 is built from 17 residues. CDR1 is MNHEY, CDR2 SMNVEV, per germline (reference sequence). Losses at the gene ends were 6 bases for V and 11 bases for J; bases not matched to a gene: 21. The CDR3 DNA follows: TGTGCCAGCAGATCCCAGGGCGCGGGGGGGTTGTTCGTCGGGCAGTATTTT. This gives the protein CASRSQGAGGLFVGQYF.

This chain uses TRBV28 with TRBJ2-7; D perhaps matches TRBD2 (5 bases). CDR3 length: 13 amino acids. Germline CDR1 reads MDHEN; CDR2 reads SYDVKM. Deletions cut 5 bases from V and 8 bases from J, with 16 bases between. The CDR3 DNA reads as TGTGCCAGCAGTCGAGGGTTAGCAGAAAAGCAGTACTTC. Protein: CASSRGLAEKQYF.